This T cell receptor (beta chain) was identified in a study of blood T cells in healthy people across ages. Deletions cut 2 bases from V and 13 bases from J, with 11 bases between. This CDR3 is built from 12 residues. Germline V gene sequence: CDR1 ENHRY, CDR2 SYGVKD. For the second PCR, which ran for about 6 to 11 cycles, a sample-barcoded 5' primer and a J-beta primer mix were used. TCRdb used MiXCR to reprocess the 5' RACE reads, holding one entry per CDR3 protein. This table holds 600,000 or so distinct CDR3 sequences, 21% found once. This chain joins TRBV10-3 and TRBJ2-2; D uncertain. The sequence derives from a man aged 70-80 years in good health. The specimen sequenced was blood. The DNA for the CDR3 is TGTGCCATCAGTGAGCCGACCTCGGGGCTGTTTTTT. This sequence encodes CAISEPTSGLFF.